What follows is one T cell receptor (beta chain) and its context. This sample was included in a study of blood T cell repertoires in COVID-19. Across the whole study: Samples taken during acute and convalescent COVID-19 were collected in the United States, Italy and Spain. PBMCs, B-cell-depleted T cells, or T cells provided the cDNA or gDNA that made up the material.

CDR3 length equals 16 residues. Trimming pared 7 bases from V and 2 bases from J, leaving 17 bases between. Per the germline V gene, CDR1 is MNHEY and CDR2 is SMNVEV (reference sequence). The assay was immunoSEQ multiplex PCR, and TCRdb's table has in-frame clones only and misses some. Among roughly 70,000 clones listed, roughly 88% were seen once. Sequencing was done on a sample of peripheral blood. The chain employs TRBV27 and TRBJ2-2; maybe TRBD2 (5 bases). This receptor was taken from a woman aged 70-85 years with acute or convalescent COVID-19. The DNA for the CDR3 is TGTGCCAGCACACAAACGGGGTTTGGTAACACCGGGGAGCTGTTTTTT. Translating it yields CASTQTGFGNTGELFF.